The 23 T cell receptor beta chains in this list originate from one sample, sequenced in a study of identical twins. In TCRdb, the 5' RACE reads were re-called with MiXCR into one record per CDR3 protein. The sample holds fewer than 500,000 distinct CDR3 sequences, 13% to 15% seen once. The sample also formed part of further work on yellow fever vaccine responses in identical twins.

Sample: CD4+ T cells sorted from blood. Receptors originate from a woman under 30 in good health.

This CDR3 is CASSPGTGPIYETQYF. The CDR3, as DNA: TGTGCCAGCAGCCCGGGGACAGGCCCTATTTACGAGACCCAGTACTTC. This chain joins TRBV11-2 and TRBJ2-5; 8 positions match TRBD1. The germline gives CDR1 SGHAT, CDR2 FQNNGV. V gave up 5 bases and J gave up 5 bases; unmatched junction bases: 13. This CDR3 spans 16 amino acids.

This rearrangement joins TRBV4-3 to TRBJ2-7, with D tentatively TRBD2 (5 bases). This CDR3 comprises 14 residues. Germline V gene data show CDR1 as LGHNA and CDR2 as YSLEER. V dropped 4 bases and J dropped 3 bases, with 13 bases sitting between them. Written as DNA, the CDR3 is TGCGCCAGCAGCCGAAGTAGCGCACTCTACGAGCAGTACTTC. This sequence encodes CASSRSSALYEQYF.

This clonotype was seen only a few times. This chain connects TRBV18 to TRBJ2-1; D not certain. The CDR3 runs 12 residues. Trimming left V 1 base short and J 8 bases short, with 6 bases between. The germline gives CDR1 KGHSH, CDR2 LQKENI. DNA for the CDR3: TGTGCCAGCTCACCACTTACCGATGAGCAGTTCTTC. Translated: CASSPLTDEQFF. The entire variable domain, with the rest obtained from reference TRBV18 and TRBJ2-1, is as follows: NAGVMQNPRHLVRRRGQEARLRCSPMKGHSHVYWYRQLPEEGLKFMVYLQKENIIDESGMPKERFSAEFPKEGPSILRIQQVVRGDSAAYFCASSPLTDEQFFGPGTRLTVL.

This chain links TRBV27 with TRBJ2-3; 12 bases match TRBD2. V lost 4 bases to trimming and J lost 5 bases; unmatched junction nucleotides: 13. The CDR3 sequence is 18 residues long. Germline loops: CDR1 MNHEY, CDR2 SMNVEV (reference sequence). CDR3 protein: CASSSLPTSGGPLDTQYF. CDR3 nucleotide sequence: TGTGCCAGCAGTTCCCTACCGACTAGCGGGGGTCCGTTAGATACGCAGTATTTT.

A few counts support this clonotype. The gene calls are TRBV5-1 and TRBJ2-5; D is perhaps TRBD2 (5 bases). Germline V lookup: CDR1 SGHRS, CDR2 YFSETQ. V was shortened by 4 bases and J by 0 bases, with 13 bases between the two germline ends. This CDR3 region has 15 residues. The CDR3 DNA reads TGCGCCAGCAGCCCTAGGAGGACGGACCAAGAGACCCAGTACTTC. Translated, it gives CASSPRRTDQETQYF.

In its sample, this clonotype was seen many times. The chain links TRBV5-6 to TRBJ2-5, with no clear D. The V end lost 1 base, the J end lost 5 bases, and 12 bases lay between the germline ends. This CDR3 comprises 14 residues. From germline, CDR1 is SGHDT and CDR2 YYEEEE. The CDR3 DNA reads TGTGCCAGCAGCTTGTTGAGTTCCGCCGAGACCCAGTACTTC. Protein: CASSLLSSAETQYF.

This clonotype showed up just a few times. The J gene is TRBJ2-4, the V gene TRBV9; TRBD1 is a possible D gene (6 bases). CDR1 is SGDLS and CDR2 is YYNGEE in the germline V gene. Trimming stripped 0 bases from V and 5 bases from J, with 15 bases between. CDR3 size: 16 residues. The CDR3 loop reads CASSVDPGVLENIQYF. The CDR3 region has the DNA TGTGCCAGCAGCGTAGATCCAGGGGTCCTGGAAAACATTCAGTACTTC.

This chain joins TRBV15 and TRBJ2-1; D not resolved. Germline V gene lookup returns CDR1 LNHNV and CDR2 YYDKDF (reference sequence). The germline V and J ends were trimmed by 0 bases and 4 bases, with 13 bases remaining between them. The CDR3 loop spans 16 amino acids. The CDR3 nucleotides are TGTGCCACCAGCAGAGAGGGTCGGGTCAGGTACAATGAGCAGTTCTTC. Translating gives CATSREGRVRYNEQFF.

The chain uses TRBV7-9 and TRBJ2-3; 8 positions agree with TRBD2. Germline lookup yields CDR1 SEHNR and CDR2 FQNEAQ (reference sequence). The CDR3 runs 14 residues. Trimming cost V 5 bases and J 4 bases; bases outside gene matches: 5. In DNA form, the CDR3 reads TGTGCCAGCAGCCAAGGGACTAGTGCAGATACGCAGTATTTT. Its protein is CASSQGTSADTQYF. The entire variable domain, with the rest obtained from reference TRBV7-9 and TRBJ2-3, is as follows: DTGVSQNPRHKITKRGQNVTFRCDPISEHNRLYWYRQTLGQGPEFLTYFQNEAQLEKSRLLSDRFSAERPKGSFSTLEIQRTEQGDSAMYLCASSQGTSADTQYFGPGTRLTVL.

This CDR3 is CASTMTGSGRDTQYF. CDR3 nucleotide sequence: TGTGCCAGCACCATGACAGGGTCTGGGCGCGATACGCAGTATTTT. This rearrangement joins TRBV2 to TRBJ2-3, with 7 bases matching TRBD1. The CDR3 contains 15 residues. The V segment lost 7 bases and the J segment 6 bases; nucleotides outside the gene matches: 13. Germline V lookup: CDR1 SNHLY, CDR2 FYNNEI.

This clonotype has at least ten counts. The rearrangement links TRBV11-3 to TRBJ2-3, with a possible D match to TRBD1 (5 bases). The CDR3 extends over 14 amino acids. Germline lookup yields CDR1 SGHNT and CDR2 YENEEA. The V gene lost 4 bases and the J gene lost 0 bases, with 8 bases spanning the gap. CDR3 sequence (DNA): TGTGCCAGCAGCTCAGGGTCAAGCACAGATACGCAGTATTTT. This encodes CASSSGSSTDTQYF.

This sequence joins TRBV24-1 and TRBJ2-3, with D perhaps matching TRBD1 (6 bases). The length of the CDR3 is 12 residues. The germline V gene has CDR1 KGHDR and CDR2 SFDVKD. V was pared by 9 bases and J by 3 bases, with 9 bases between. The CDR3 bases are TGTGCCACCTCGAGGGGGACAGATACGCAGTATTTT. This encodes CATSRGTDTQYF.

This clonotype was seen at least ten times. The chain has TRBV4-3 and TRBJ1-1; 7 bases are a match to TRBD1. There are 16 residues in the CDR3. CDR1 and CDR2 from the germline V gene are LGHNA and YSLEER. Trimming removed 5 bases from V and 0 bases from J; junction bases left unmatched: 9. In nucleotides, the CDR3 is TGCGCCAGCAGCTCGCGACAGGGTTTGGTGAACACTGAAGCTTTCTTT. Translated: CASSSRQGLVNTEAFF.

J is TRBJ2-7 and V is TRBV20-1; 11 bases line up with TRBD2. CDR1 is DFQATT and CDR2 is SNEGSKA in the germline V gene (reference sequence). This CDR3 contains 14 residues. The V gene end was trimmed by 0 bases and the J gene end by 2 bases; junction bases not matched to a gene: 0. The CDR3 bases are TGCAGTGCTAGAGATAGCGGGAGGGCCTACGAGCAGTACTTC. This codes for CSARDSGRAYEQYF.

This clonotype was picked up a small number of times. The chain joins TRBV4-2 to TRBJ2-1, with TRBD2 identical over 8 bases. The V segment lost 1 base and the J segment 4 bases; nucleotides outside the gene matches: 6. The CDR3 is 16 amino acids. Germline loops: CDR1 LGHNA, CDR2 YNFKEQ. This CDR3 reads CASSQASQREYNEQFF. CDR3 coding DNA: TGTGCCAGCAGCCAAGCTTCCCAGCGGGAGTACAATGAGCAGTTCTTC.

This clonotype showed up many times. V usage is TRBV12-3 or TRBV12-4 and J usage is TRBJ2-7, with no clear D. The CDR3 length is 15 residues. V lost 5 bases and J lost 0, with 14 bases in between. CDR3 bases: TGTGCCAGCAGTGCAAGGACGGTTATCTCCTACGAGCAGTACTTC. Protein: CASSARTVISYEQYF.

The chain has TRBV3-1 and TRBJ1-2, with D possibly being TRBD1 (6 bases). The CDR3 runs to 16 residues. Germline lookup yields CDR1 LGHDT and CDR2 YNNKEL (reference sequence). V lost 1 base and J 1 base, leaving 13 bases between the germline ends. The DNA of the CDR3 is TGTGCCAGCAGCCAAGGAGGGGGGTCTAATAACTATGGCTACACCTTC. Its protein is CASSQGGGSNNYGYTF.

This clonotype was counted a few times. The rearrangement uses TRBV4-1 and TRBJ2-3, with 13 bases identical to TRBD2. The CDR3 contains 18 residues. The V gene's germline CDR1 is MGHRA and CDR2 YSYEKL. Trimming removed 0 bases from V and 6 bases from J; junction bases left unmatched: 9. For the CDR3, the DNA is TGCGCCAGCAGCCAAGAGATTGGACTAGCGGGGGCAAGTGATACGCAGTATTTT. Protein product: CASSQEIGLAGASDTQYF.

The rearrangement joins TRBV12-3 or TRBV12-4 to TRBJ2-1; tentative D call: TRBD1 (6 bases). The ends were cut back, 5 bases at V and 5 bases at J, with 13 bases in the middle. The CDR3 contains 14 residues. The CDR3 coding sequence is TGTGCCAGCAGTGTCGGACAGCCGCACAATGAGCAGTTCTTC. Its translation: CASSVGQPHNEQFF.

In this sample, this clonotype turned up a few times. This chain connects TRBV11-2 to TRBJ2-5; possible D gene TRBD1, 5 bases. The length of the CDR3 is 14 residues. From germline, CDR1 is SGHAT and CDR2 FQNNGV. The V end lost 1 base, the J end lost 7 bases, and 13 bases lay between the germline ends. The CDR3 spells CASSLGGAAGTQYF. The CDR3 region has the DNA TGTGCCAGCAGCTTAGGTGGGGCTGCCGGGACCCAGTACTTC. The complete variable domain, with remaining parts taken from reference TRBV11-2 and TRBJ2-5, reads EAGVAQSPRYKIIEKRQSVAFWCNPISGHATLYWYQQILGQGPKLLIQFQNNGVVDDSQLPKDRFSAERLKGVDSTLKIQPAKLEDSAVYLCASSLGGAAGTQYFGPGTRLLVL.

This clonotype was detected only a few times. V usage is TRBV29-1 and J usage is TRBJ2-2; possibly TRBD1 for D (6 bases). Trimming removed 0 bases from V and 5 bases from J, with 16 bases in between. The CDR3 runs to 16 residues. Germline CDR1 and CDR2: SQVTM and ANQGSEA. In DNA, the CDR3 is TGCAGCGTTGAAGATCCCGCCAGGGGACGTACCGGGGAGCTGTTTTTT. Translated: CSVEDPARGRTGELFF.

This clonotype was seen a few times. The chain joins TRBV11-2 to TRBJ2-2, with 8 bases that match TRBD2. The trim removed 1 base at V and 4 bases at J, leaving 8 bases unmatched. CDR1 is SGHAT and CDR2 is FQNNGV in the germline V gene. This CDR3 spans 17 amino acids. The CDR3: CASSLVAGGLRTGELFF. The CDR3 region has the DNA TGTGCCAGCAGCTTAGTCGCGGGGGGTCTTCGCACCGGGGAGCTGTTTTTT.

This clonotype appeared a few times. The chain recombines TRBV20-1 with TRBJ2-5, with unresolved D. V was trimmed by 6 bases and J by 2 bases, leaving 16 bases between them. Per the germline V gene, CDR1 is DFQATT and CDR2 is SNEGSKA (reference sequence). The CDR3 extends over 14 amino acids. CDR3 sequence reads: CSARPSSRQETQYF. The CDR3 DNA sequence: TGCAGTGCCCGGCCATCTTCCAGGCAAGAGACCCAGTACTTC.